This TCR beta chain was found in a study of cytomegalovirus exposure and HLA in healthy donors. Study-level findings and limits: As a later analysis revealed, most CMV-associated TCR beta chains appeared HLA-restricted. An analysis done earlier found most TCR beta V segments productive about 87% or about 30% of the time. TCR beta sequences numbering 15,000 to 20,000 were associated with HLA alleles at 0.05 false discovery rate in a later analysis.

It was with 60 Vbeta and 13 Jbeta primers that the PCR ran. The repertoire was sequenced with immunoSEQ multiplex PCR; TCRdb's copy has only in-frame clones and lacks some. The sample records approximately 59,000 clones, 62% being singletons. The CDR3 is 17 residues long. Germline CDR1 is MGHRA and CDR2 is YSYEKL. With 2 bases clipped from V and 0 bases from J, the junction kept 7 bases outside the gene matches. Note on this clone: The antigen remains unidentified.

The genes are TRBV4-1 and TRBJ2-1; 7 bases are shared with TRBD2. The origin of this receptor is a man younger than 45 in good health and CMV-seronegative. Sequenced material: PBMCs. CDR3 amino acids: CASSQRVLADSYNEQFF. In DNA form, the CDR3 reads TGCGCCAGCAGCCAAAGGGTTCTAGCGGACTCCTACAATGAGCAGTTCTTC.